The T cell receptor (beta chain) under discussion was sequenced for a study of cytomegalovirus exposure and HLA in healthy donors. Study observations and caveats: Researchers reported in a later analysis that common viral pathogens appeared linked to several top clusters.

Points on this clone: Antigen: not known.

13 Jbeta primers and 60 Vbeta primers were used for the PCR. TCRdb's copy holds only in-frame clones and misses some; the assay was immunoSEQ multiplex PCR. The sample carries 150,000 to 200,000 clones, 85% recorded once. Sequencing was done on a sample of PBMCs. The sequence came from a man younger than 30 in good health and CMV-seropositive.

The CDR3 spells CASRRGGSNQPQHF. The DNA for the CDR3 is TGTGCCAGCAGACGAGGAGGTAGCAATCAGCCCCAGCATTTT. The chain has TRBV13 and TRBJ1-5; unclear D gene. This CDR3 has 14 amino acids. V gave up 6 bases and J gave up 0 bases, with 9 bases separating them. The germline gives CDR1 PRHDT, CDR2 FYEKMQ (reference sequence). The full variable domain, its missing parts supplied by reference TRBV13 and TRBJ1-5, is AAGVIQSPRHLIKEKRETATLKCYPIPRHDTVYWYQQGPGQDPQFLISFYEKMQSDKGSIPDRFSAQQFSDYHSELNMSSLELGDSALYFCASRRGGSNQPQHFGDGTRLSIL.